This T cell receptor beta chain was sequenced in a study of cytomegalovirus exposure and HLA in healthy donors. The CDR3 has 14 amino acids. V lost 1 base and J 6 bases, leaving 12 bases between the germline ends. Germline V gene lookup returns CDR1 SEHNR and CDR2 FQNEAQ (reference sequence). In this sample, this clone turned up a few times. Primers: 60 Vbeta forward and 13 Jbeta reverse. The method was immunoSEQ multiplex PCR; TCRdb's version includes in-frame clones alone and lacks a portion of them. The sample has approximately 150,000 clones, around 68% seen once; the top ten hold roughly 1.5%. The TCR was taken from a man aged 50 or older in good health and CMV-seronegative. This rearrangement joins TRBV7-9 to TRBJ1-1, with TRBD1 as a possible D gene (5 bases). Sequencing was carried out using PBMCs. In DNA form, the CDR3 reads TGTGCCAGCAGCTTAGACCCCGGGACTTCTGAAGCTTTCTTT. This sequence encodes CASSLDPGTSEAFF.